This T cell receptor beta chain was identified during a study of shared clonotypes between healthy human individuals. Study-wide findings and caveats: Among donors, sharing of clonotypes was expected to be affected by sequencing depth.

Adult donors, all healthy and HIV-negative, had no recent acute infections or vaccinations. Tens of thousands of T cell genomes, or roughly 200 ng DNA, went into the sorted-subset replicate PCRs. Here immunoSEQ multiplex PCR was the method, and the copy in TCRdb shows in-frame clones only, minus some. Among approximately 940,000 clones listed, approximately 76% were seen once. Worth noting for this clone: Antigen: not known.

The sample taken for sequencing was memory CD4+ T cells sorted from blood. The subset denotes: CD45RA-negative fraction. The TCR originated in a man between 18 and 29 years old in good health.

CDR3 loop: CAWNPSTEAFF. The DNA for the CDR3 is TGTGCCTGGAACCCCTCCACTGAAGCTTTCTTT. The V and J genes are TRBV30 and TRBJ1-1; no firm D call. V shed 4 bases and J shed 4 bases, with 7 bases lying between them. CDR1 and CDR2 from the germline V gene are GTSNPN and SVGIG (reference sequence). The CDR3 totals 11 residues.